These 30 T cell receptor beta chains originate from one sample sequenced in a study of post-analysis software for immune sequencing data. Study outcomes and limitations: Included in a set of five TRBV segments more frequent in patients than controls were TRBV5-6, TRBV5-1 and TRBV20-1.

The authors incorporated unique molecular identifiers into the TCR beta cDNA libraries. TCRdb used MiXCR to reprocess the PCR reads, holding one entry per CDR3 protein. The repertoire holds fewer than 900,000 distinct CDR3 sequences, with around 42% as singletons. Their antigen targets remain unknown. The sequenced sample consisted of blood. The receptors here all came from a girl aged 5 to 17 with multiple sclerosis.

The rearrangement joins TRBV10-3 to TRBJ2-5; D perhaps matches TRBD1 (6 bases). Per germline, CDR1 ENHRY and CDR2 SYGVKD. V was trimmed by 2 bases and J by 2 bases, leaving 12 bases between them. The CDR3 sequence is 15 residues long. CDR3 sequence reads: CAISEQGFGQETQYF. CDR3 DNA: TGTGCCATCAGTGAGCAGGGGTTTGGGCAAGAGACCCAGTACTTC.

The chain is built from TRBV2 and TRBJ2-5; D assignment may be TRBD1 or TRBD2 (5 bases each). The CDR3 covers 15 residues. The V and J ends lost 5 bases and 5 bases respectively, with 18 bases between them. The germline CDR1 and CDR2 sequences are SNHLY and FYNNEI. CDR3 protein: CASSRPGPRGETQYF. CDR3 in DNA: TGTGCCAGCAGTCGACCGGGACCGCGTGGGGAGACCCAGTACTTC.

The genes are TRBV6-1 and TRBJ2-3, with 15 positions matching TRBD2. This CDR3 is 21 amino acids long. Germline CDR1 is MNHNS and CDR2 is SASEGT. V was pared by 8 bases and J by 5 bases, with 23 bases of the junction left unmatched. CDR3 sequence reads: CASCNRRTSGRARNPIDTQYF. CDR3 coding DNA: TGTGCCAGCTGCAACCGGAGGACTAGCGGGAGGGCTCGCAACCCCATAGATACGCAGTATTTT.

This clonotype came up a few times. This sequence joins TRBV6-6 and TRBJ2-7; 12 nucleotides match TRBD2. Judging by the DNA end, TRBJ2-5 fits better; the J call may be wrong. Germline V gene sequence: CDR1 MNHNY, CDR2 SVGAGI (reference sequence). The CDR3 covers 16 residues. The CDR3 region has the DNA TGTGCCAGCAGTTATCCTAGCGGGAGGGCCGGAGAGACCCAGTACTTC. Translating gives CASSYPSGRAGETQYF.

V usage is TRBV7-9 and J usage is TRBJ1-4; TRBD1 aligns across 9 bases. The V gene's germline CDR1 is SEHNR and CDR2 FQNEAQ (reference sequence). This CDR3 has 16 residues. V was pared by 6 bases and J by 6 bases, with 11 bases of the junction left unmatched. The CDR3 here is CASRSEFGTGHEKLFF. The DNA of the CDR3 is TGTGCCAGCAGGTCCGAGTTCGGGACAGGGCATGAAAAACTGTTTTTT.

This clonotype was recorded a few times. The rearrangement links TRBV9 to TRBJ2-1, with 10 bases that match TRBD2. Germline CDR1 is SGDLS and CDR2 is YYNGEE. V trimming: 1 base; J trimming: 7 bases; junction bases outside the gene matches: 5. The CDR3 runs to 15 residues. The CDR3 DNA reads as TGTGCCAGCAGCGTATCGGGGACTAGCGCGAATGAGCAGTTCTTC. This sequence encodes CASSVSGTSANEQFF.

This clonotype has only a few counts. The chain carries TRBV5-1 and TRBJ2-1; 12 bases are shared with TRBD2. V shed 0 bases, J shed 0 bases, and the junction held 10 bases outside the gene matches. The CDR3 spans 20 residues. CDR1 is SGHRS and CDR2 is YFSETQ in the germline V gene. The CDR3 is CASSLEPSGRAMGSYNEQFF. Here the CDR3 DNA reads TGCGCCAGCAGCTTGGAGCCTAGCGGGAGGGCTATGGGCTCCTACAATGAGCAGTTCTTC.

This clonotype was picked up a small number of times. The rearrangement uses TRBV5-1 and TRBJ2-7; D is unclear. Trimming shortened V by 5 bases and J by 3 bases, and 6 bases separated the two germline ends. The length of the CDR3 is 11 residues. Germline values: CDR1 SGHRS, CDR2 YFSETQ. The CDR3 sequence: CASRAGYEQYF. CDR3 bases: TGCGCCAGCAGGGCCGGCTACGAGCAGTACTTC.

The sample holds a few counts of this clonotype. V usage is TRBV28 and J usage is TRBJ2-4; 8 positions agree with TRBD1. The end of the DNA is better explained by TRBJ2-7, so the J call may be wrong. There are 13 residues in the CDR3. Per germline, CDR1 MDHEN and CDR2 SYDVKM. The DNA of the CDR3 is TGTGCCACCATGACAGGGGTGACCTACGAGCAGTACTTC. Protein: CATMTGVTYEQYF.

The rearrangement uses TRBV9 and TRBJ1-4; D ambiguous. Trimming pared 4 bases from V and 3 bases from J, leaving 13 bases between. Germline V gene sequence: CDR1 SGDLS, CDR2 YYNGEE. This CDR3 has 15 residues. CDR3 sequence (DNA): TGTGCCAGCAGCACCGGACGAAACCCTAATGAAAAACTGTTTTTT. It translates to CASSTGRNPNEKLFF.

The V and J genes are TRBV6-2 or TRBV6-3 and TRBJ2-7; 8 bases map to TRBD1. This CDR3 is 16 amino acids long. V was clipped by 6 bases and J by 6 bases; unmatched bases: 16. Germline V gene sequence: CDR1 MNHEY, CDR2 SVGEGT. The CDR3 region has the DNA TGTGCCAGCAGAAAACCGGGGGCCAGGGGGCTCGGCGAGCAGTACTTC. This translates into CASRKPGARGLGEQYF.

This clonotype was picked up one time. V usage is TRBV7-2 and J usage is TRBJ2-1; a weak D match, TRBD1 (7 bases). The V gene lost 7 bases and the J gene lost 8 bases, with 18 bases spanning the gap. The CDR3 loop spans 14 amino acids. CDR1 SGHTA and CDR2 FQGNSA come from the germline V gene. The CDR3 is CASTDAGGFYEQFF. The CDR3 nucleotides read TGTGCCAGCACCGACGCAGGGGGGTTCTATGAGCAGTTCTTC.

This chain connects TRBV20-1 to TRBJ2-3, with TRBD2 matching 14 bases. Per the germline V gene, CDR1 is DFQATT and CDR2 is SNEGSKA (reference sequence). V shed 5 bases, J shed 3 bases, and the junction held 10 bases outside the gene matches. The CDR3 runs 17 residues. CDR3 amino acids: CSALGGTSGSGTDTQYF. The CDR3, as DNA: TGCAGTGCTTTAGGGGGGACTAGCGGGAGCGGGACAGATACGCAGTATTTT.

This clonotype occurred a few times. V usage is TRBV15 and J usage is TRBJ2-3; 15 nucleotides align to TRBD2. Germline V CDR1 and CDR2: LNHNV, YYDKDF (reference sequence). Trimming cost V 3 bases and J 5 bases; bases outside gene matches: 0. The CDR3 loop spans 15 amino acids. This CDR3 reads CATSRGLAGGDTQYF. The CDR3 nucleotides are TGTGCCACCAGCAGGGGACTAGCGGGAGGAGATACGCAGTATTTT.

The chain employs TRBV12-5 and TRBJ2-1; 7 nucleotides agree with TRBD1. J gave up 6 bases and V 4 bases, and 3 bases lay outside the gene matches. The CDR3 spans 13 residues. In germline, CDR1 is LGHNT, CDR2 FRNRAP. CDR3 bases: TGTGCTAGTGGTTCGGGGACAGTCAATGAGCAGTTCTTC. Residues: CASGSGTVNEQFF.

The CDR3 loop is CASSRQNTEAFF. CDR3 nucleotide sequence: TGTGCCAGCAGTCGACAGAACACTGAAGCTTTCTTT. V gene TRBV28 combines with J gene TRBJ1-1; no clear D gene. The CDR3 length is 12 residues. Trimming took 5 bases from V and 1 from J, leaving 5 bases between them. Germline CDR1 MDHEN, CDR2 SYDVKM.

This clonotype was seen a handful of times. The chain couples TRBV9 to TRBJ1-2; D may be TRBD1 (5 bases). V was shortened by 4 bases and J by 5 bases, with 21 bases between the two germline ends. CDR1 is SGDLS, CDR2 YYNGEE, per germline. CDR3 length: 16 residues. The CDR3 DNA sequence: TGTGCCAGCAGCCCAGAGGGACGGATCTCCGTTTATGGCTACACCTTC. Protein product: CASSPEGRISVYGYTF. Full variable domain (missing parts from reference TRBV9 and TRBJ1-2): DSGVTQTPKHLITATGQRVTLRCSPRSGDLSVYWYQQSLDQGLQFLIQYYNGEERAKGNILERFSAQQFPDLHSELNLSSLELGDSALYFCASSPEGRISVYGYTFGSGTRLTVV.

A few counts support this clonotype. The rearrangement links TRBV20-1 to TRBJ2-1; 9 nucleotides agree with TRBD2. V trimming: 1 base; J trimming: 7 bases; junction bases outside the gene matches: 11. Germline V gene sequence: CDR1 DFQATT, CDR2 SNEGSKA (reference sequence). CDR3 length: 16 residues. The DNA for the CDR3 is TGCAGTGCTAGAGGGCTAGCGGGAAGTTCGAAAAATGAGCAGTTCTTC. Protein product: CSARGLAGSSKNEQFF.

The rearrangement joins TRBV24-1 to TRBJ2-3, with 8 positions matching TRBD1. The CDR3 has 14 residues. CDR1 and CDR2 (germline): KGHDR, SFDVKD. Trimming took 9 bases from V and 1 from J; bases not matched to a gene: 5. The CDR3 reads CATCPGQGTDTQYF. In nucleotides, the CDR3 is TGTGCCACCTGCCCGGGACAGGGCACAGATACGCAGTATTTT.

This CDR3 reads CASSVNTQIYEQYF. CDR3 DNA: TGCGCCAGCAGCGTTAATACCCAAATCTACGAGCAGTACTTC. The rearrangement uses TRBV5-1 and TRBJ2-5; no clear D. The end of the DNA fits TRBJ2-7 better, so the J call may be wrong. CDR3 length: 14 residues. CDR1 and CDR2 from the germline V gene are SGHRS and YFSETQ.

CDR3 coding DNA: TGCGCCAGCAGCCCTACTGGGGGGGACTTCACCTACGAGCAGTACGTC. This gives the protein CASSPTGGDFTYEQYV. This chain connects TRBV5-1 to TRBJ2-7; TRBD2 matches at 7 bases. The CDR3 is made up of 16 amino acids. V lost 4 bases, J lost 2 bases, and 12 bases stayed unmatched. In germline, CDR1 is SGHRS, CDR2 YFSETQ.

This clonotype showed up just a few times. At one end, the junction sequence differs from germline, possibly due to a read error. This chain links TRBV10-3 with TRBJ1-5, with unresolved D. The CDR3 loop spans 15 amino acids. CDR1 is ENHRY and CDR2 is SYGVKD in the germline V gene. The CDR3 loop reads CATSESGTIIKPQHF. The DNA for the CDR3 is TGTGCCACCAGTGAGTCGGGTACCATAATCAAGCCCCAGCATTTT.

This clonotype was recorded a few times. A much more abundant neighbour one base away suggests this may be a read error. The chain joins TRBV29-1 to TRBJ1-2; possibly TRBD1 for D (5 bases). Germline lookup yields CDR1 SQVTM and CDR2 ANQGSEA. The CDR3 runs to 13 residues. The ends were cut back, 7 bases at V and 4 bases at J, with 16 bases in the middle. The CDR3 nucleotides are TGCAGCGCCCGCTTGACAGCCATCTATGGCTACACCTTC. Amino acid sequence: CSARLTAIYGYTF.

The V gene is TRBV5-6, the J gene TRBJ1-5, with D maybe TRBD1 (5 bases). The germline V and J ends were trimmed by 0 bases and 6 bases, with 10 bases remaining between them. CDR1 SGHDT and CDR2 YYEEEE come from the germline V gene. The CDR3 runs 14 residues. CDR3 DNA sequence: TGTGCCAGCAGCTTGGCTTTCGGGGGTCAGCCCCAGCATTTT. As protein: CASSLAFGGQPQHF.

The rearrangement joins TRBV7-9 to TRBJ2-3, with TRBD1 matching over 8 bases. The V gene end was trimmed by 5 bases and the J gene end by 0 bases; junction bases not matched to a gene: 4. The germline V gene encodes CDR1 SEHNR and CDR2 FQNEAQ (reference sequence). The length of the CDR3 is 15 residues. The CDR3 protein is CASSHRQGSTDTQYF. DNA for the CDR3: TGTGCCAGCAGCCATCGACAGGGGAGCACAGATACGCAGTATTTT.

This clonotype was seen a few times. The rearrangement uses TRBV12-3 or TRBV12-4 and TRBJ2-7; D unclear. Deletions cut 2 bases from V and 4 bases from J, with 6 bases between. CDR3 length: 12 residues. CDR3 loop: CASSLSWYEQYF. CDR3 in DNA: TGTGCCAGCAGTTTATCCTGGTACGAGCAGTACTTC.

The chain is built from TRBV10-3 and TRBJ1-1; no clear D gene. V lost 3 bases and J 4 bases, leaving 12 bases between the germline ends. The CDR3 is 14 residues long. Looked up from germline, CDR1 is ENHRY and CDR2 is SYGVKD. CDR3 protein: CAISDGGLSTEAFF. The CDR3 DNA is TGTGCCATCAGTGATGGAGGACTAAGCACTGAAGCTTTCTTT.

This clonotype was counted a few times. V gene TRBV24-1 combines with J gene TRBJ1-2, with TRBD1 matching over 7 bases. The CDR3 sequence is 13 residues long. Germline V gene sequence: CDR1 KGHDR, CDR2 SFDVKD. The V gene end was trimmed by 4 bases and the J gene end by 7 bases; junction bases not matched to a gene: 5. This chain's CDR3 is CATSDAGQSGYTF. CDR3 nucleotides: TGTGCCACCAGTGACGCGGGACAGTCTGGCTACACCTTC.

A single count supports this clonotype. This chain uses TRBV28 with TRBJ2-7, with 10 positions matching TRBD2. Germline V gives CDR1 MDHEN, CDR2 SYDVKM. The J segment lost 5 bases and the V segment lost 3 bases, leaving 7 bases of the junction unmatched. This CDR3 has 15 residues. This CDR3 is CASSLPASGSDEQYF. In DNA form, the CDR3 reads TGTGCCAGCAGTTTGCCCGCTAGCGGGAGCGACGAGCAGTACTTC.

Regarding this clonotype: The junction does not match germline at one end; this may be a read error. The CDR3, as DNA: TGTGCCGGCTCACCGGGGCGTCAGCAAGAGACCCAGTACTTC. Encoded protein: CAGSPGRQQETQYF. The V gene is TRBV18, the J gene TRBJ2-5, with D perhaps matching TRBD1 or TRBD2 (5 bases each). The CDR3 sequence is 14 residues long. Germline values: CDR1 KGHSH, CDR2 LQKENI. The full variable domain, rest sourced from reference TRBV18 and TRBJ2-5, is NAGVMQNPRHLVRRRGQEARLRCSPMKGHSHVYWYRQLPEEGLKFMVYLQKENIIDESGMPKERFSAEFPKEGPSILRIQQVVRGDSAAYFCAGSPGRQQETQYFGPGTRLLVL.